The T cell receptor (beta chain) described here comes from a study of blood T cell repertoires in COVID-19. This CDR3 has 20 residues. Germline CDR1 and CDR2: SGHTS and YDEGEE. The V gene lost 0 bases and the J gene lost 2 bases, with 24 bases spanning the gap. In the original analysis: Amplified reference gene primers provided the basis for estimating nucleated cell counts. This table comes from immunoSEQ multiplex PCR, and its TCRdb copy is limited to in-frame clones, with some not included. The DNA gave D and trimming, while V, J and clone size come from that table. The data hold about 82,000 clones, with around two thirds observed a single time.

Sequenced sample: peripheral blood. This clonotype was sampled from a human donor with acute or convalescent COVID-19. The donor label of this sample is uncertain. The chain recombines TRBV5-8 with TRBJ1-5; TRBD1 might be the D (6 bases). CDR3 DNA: TGTGCCAGCAGCTTGGCCGTCGGGAGGACAGAGAACTTAGGCAATCAGCCCCAGCATTTT. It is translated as CASSLAVGRTENLGNQPQHF.